The T cell receptor beta chain under discussion was sequenced for a study of T cells in Graves' hyperthyroidism and ophthalmopathy. General study findings and limits: Among clonotypes expanded in thyroid above 0.001, most were also found in blood.

Hyperthyroidism had been newly diagnosed in patients aged 18 to 65, and its duration was under 2 months. Orbital computed tomography and thyroid ultrasound, together with serum TRAb and thyroxine and clinical symptoms, were used for diagnoses. RNA transcripts gave rise to amplified TCR beta CDR3 regions. First-round RT-PCR of the TCR CDR3 relied on the HTBI primer set. Each CDR3 protein is one row after TCRdb ran MiXCR on the multiplex PCR reads. The sample shows a few hundred thousand distinct CDR3 sequences, 46% of them seen only once. Germline V gene sequence: CDR1 ENHRY, CDR2 SYGVKD. This CDR3 contains 15 residues. The germline V and J ends were trimmed by 4 bases and 4 bases, with 14 bases remaining between them. This clonotype has at least ten counts. Its antigen remains unknown.

This TCR came from a woman between 18 and 30 years old with Graves' hyperthyroidism. Sequencing was performed on peripheral blood or thyroid tissue (not recorded which). The J gene is TRBJ1-5, the V gene TRBV10-3, with D maybe TRBD1 (5 bases). The CDR3 region is CAISGSGTANQPQHF. The DNA of the CDR3 is TGTGCCATCAGTGGGTCTGGGACGGCGAATCAGCCCCAGCATTTT.